Listed below are T cell receptor beta chains from one sample, sequenced in a study of T cell repertoires in cytomegalovirus infection. MiXCR, applied by TCRdb to the reads, yields one record per CDR3 protein. The sample holds 200,000 to 250,000 distinct CDR3 sequences; 10% to 15% are singletons and the top ten take 1.5% to 2%. Specimen: PBMCs. These receptor sequences come from a human donor in good health (CMV status not recorded). Some clones in this sample may be carry-over from other donors' samples. Both conserved end residues are part of each CDR3. The D gene is left open where the match is weak. Clone size appears in some rows only: once, few, many, or a class for an expanded clone.

j_gene: TRBJ2-3
abundance: many
v_gene: TRBV7-9
len: 18
d_gene: TRBD1
CDR3aa: CATEGQGARWGSPDTQYF
CDR3nt: TGTGCCACCGAGGGACAGGGGGCTAGATGGGGATCCCCAGATACGCAGTATTTT

j_gene: TRBJ1-3
abundance: few
v_gene: TRBV29-1
len: 13
d_gene: NA
CDR3aa: CSVLETAGNTIYF
CDR3nt: TGCAGCGTGTTAGAGACGGCCGGAAACACCATATATTTT

j_gene: TRBJ1-2
abundance: many
v_gene: TRBV6-1
len: 12
d_gene: NA
CDR3aa: CASSHQGNGYTF
CDR3nt: TGTGCCAGCAGTCACCAGGGGAATGGCTACACCTTC

j_gene: TRBJ2-7
abundance: many
v_gene: TRBV7-2
len: 13
d_gene: NA
CDR3aa: CASSLDDPSEQYF
CDR3nt: TGTGCCAGCAGCTTAGATGACCCATCCGAGCAGTACTTC

j_gene: TRBJ1-5
abundance: NA
v_gene: TRBV19
len: 14
d_gene: NA
CDR3aa: CASGRSGGNQPQHF
CDR3nt: TGTGCCAGTGGAAGGTCGGGGGGCAATCAGCCCCAGCATTTT

j_gene: TRBJ1-1
abundance: few
v_gene: TRBV2
len: 13
d_gene: NA
CDR3aa: CASGGEMNTEAFF
CDR3nt: TGTGCCAGCGGGGGGGAAATGAACACTGAAGCTTTCTTT

j_gene: TRBJ2-1
abundance: many
v_gene: TRBV7-2
len: 18
d_gene: NA
CDR3aa: CASSREPKSTLGDNEQFF
CDR3nt: TGTGCCAGCAGCCGGGAGCCTAAGAGTACCCTCGGGGACAATGAGCAGTTCTTC

j_gene: TRBJ2-7
abundance: NA
v_gene: TRBV7-2
len: 14
d_gene: TRBD1
CDR3aa: CASSRTGGKYEQYF
CDR3nt: TGTGCCAGCAGCCGGACAGGGGGCAAATACGAGCAGTACTTC

j_gene: TRBJ2-1
abundance: few
v_gene: TRBV20-1
len: 15
d_gene: TRBD2
CDR3aa: CSAPPLAGGVDEQFF
CDR3nt: TGCAGTGCCCCCCCACTGGCGGGAGGGGTGGATGAGCAGTTCTTC

j_gene: TRBJ2-7
abundance: NA
v_gene: TRBV5-1
len: 16
d_gene: TRBD2
CDR3aa: CASSLGLAGDNYKQYF
CDR3nt: TGCGCCAGCAGCTTGGGACTAGCGGGAGATAACTACAAGCAGTACTTC

j_gene: TRBJ1-5
abundance: few
v_gene: TRBV29-1
len: 13
d_gene: NA
CDR3aa: CSVGWGAGQPQHF
CDR3nt: TGCAGCGTTGGGTGGGGGGCGGGGCAGCCCCAGCATTTT

j_gene: TRBJ1-2
abundance: many
v_gene: TRBV7-2
len: 15
d_gene: NA
CDR3aa: CASSFPRGHLNGYTF
CDR3nt: TGTGCCAGCAGCTTCCCACGGGGACACCTTAATGGCTACACCTTC

j_gene: TRBJ2-1
abundance: few
v_gene: TRBV6-2/TRBV6-3
len: 14
d_gene: NA
CDR3aa: CASSYSDSHNEQFF
CDR3nt: TGTGCCAGCAGTTACTCGGATTCCCACAATGAGCAGTTCTTC

j_gene: TRBJ2-5
abundance: many
v_gene: TRBV7-2
len: 14
d_gene: NA
CDR3aa: CASSLLGPQETQYF
CDR3nt: TGTGCCAGCAGCTTACTCGGACCACAAGAGACCCAGTACTTC

j_gene: TRBJ2-2
abundance: few
v_gene: TRBV20-1
len: 16
d_gene: TRBD1
CDR3aa: CSASEPKTGGTGELFF
CDR3nt: TGCAGTGCTAGTGAGCCGAAAACAGGGGGAACCGGGGAGCTGTTTTTT

j_gene: TRBJ1-1
abundance: many
v_gene: TRBV28
len: 14
d_gene: NA
CDR3aa: CASSGYRENTEAFF
CDR3nt: TGTGCCAGCAGTGGCTACAGGGAGAACACTGAAGCTTTCTTT

j_gene: TRBJ2-7
abundance: many
v_gene: TRBV12-3/TRBV12-4
len: 16
d_gene: TRBD1
CDR3aa: CASSLAGQGRFYEQYF
CDR3nt: TGTGCCAGCAGTTTGGCCGGACAGGGGAGATTCTACGAGCAGTACTTC

j_gene: TRBJ2-7
abundance: many
v_gene: TRBV6-5
len: 14
d_gene: TRBD1
CDR3aa: CASTGAGGLNEQYF
CDR3nt: TGTGCCAGTACGGGGGCAGGGGGCCTCAACGAGCAGTACTTC

j_gene: TRBJ2-3
abundance: many
v_gene: TRBV28
len: 13
d_gene: NA
CDR3aa: CASSLLARDTQYF
CDR3nt: TGTGCCAGCAGTTTACTAGCGCGAGATACGCAGTATTTT

j_gene: TRBJ2-1
abundance: NA
v_gene: TRBV4-1
len: 16
d_gene: TRBD2
CDR3aa: CASSQDRGRGTNEQFF
CDR3nt: TGTGCCAGCAGCCAAGATCGAGGGAGGGGAACCAATGAGCAGTTCTTC

j_gene: TRBJ2-7
abundance: NA
v_gene: TRBV29-1
len: 12
d_gene: TRBD1
CDR3aa: CSVRQGAAEQYF
CDR3nt: TGCAGCGTCCGACAGGGGGCTGCCGAGCAGTACTTC

j_gene: TRBJ2-1
abundance: many
v_gene: TRBV27
len: 14
d_gene: NA
CDR3aa: CASSPRVAGNEQFF
CDR3nt: TGTGCCAGCAGTCCCCGTGTGGCGGGCAATGAGCAGTTCTTC